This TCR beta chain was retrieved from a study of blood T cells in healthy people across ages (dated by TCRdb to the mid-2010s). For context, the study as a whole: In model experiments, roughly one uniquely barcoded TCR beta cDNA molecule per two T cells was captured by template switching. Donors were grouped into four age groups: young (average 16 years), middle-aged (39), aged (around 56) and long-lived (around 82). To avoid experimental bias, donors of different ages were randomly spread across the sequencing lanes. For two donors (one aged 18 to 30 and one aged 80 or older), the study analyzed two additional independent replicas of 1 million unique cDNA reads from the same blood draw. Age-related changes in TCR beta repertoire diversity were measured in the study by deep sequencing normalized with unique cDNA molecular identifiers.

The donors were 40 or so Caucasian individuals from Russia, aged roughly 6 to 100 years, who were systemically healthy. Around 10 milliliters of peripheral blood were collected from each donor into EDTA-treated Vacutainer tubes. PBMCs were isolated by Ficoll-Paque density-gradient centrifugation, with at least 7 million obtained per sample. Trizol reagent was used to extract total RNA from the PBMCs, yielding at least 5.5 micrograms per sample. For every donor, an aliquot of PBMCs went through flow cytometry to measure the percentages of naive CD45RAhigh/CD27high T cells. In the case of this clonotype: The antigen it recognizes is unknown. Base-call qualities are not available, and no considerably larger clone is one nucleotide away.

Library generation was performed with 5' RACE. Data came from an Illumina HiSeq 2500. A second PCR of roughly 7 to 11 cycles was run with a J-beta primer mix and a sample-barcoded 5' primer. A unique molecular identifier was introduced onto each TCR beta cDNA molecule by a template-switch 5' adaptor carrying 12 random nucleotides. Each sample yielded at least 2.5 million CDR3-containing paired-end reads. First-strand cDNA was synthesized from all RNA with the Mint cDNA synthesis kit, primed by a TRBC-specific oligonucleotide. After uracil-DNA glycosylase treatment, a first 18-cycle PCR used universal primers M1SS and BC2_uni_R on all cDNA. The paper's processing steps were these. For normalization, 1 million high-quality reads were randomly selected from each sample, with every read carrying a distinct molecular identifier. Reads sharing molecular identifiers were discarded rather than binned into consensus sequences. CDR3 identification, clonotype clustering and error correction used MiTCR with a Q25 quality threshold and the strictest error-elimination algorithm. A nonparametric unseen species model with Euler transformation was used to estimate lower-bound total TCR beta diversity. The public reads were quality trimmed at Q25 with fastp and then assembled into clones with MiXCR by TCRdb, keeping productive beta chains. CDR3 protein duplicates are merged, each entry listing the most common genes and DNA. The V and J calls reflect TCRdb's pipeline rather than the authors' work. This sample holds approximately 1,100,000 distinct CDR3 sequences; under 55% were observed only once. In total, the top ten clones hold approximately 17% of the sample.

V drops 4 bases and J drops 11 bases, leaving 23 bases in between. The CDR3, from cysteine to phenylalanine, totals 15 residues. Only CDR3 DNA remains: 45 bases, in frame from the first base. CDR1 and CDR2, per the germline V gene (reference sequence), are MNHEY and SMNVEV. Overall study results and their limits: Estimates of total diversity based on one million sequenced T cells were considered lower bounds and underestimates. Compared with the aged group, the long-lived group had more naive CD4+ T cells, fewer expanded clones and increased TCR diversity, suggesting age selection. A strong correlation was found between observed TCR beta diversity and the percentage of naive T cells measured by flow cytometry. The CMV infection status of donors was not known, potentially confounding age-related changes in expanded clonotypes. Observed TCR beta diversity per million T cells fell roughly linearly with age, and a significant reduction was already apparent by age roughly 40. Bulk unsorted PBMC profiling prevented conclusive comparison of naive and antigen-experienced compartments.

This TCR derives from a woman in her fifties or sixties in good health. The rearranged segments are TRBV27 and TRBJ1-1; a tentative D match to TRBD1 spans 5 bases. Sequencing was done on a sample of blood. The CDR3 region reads CASSSQRDPRADAFF. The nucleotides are TGTGCCAGCAGTTCCCAACGGGACCCCCGGGCCGACGCTTTCTTT.